Each of the 24 T cell receptor beta chains below was sequenced from the same sample in a study of T cells in Graves' hyperthyroidism and ophthalmopathy. Amplified TCR beta CDR3 regions came from RNA transcripts. The HTBI primer set served for first-round RT-PCR of the TCR CDR3. TCRdb re-called the multiplex PCR reads with MiXCR, one entry per CDR3 protein. The sample yields a few hundred thousand distinct CDR3 sequences, 46% seen once. Input material: peripheral blood or thyroid tissue (not recorded which). Source of these receptors: a woman aged 18-29 years with Graves' hyperthyroidism.

The sample holds many counts of this clonotype. This chain connects TRBV6-2 or TRBV6-3 to TRBJ2-2; 9 bases are a match to TRBD1. The germline gives CDR1 MNHEY, CDR2 SVGEGT. Germline trimming cut 6 bases from V and 0 bases from J; bases unmatched to any gene: 2. The CDR3 sequence is 15 residues long. Here the CDR3 DNA reads TGTGCCAGCAGGAGGGACAGGGCGAACACCGGGGAGCTGTTTTTT. This gives the protein CASRRDRANTGELFF.

The chain combines TRBV24-1 with TRBJ1-5; 8 nucleotides agree with TRBD1. Germline CDR1 is KGHDR and CDR2 is SFDVKD. Unmatched junction bases numbered 6, after V lost 4 bases and J lost 5 bases. CDR3 length: 15 residues. CDR3 DNA sequence: TGTGCCACCAGTGACCGGACAGGGCGAGATCAGCCCCAGCATTTT. Translated, it gives CATSDRTGRDQPQHF.

The V call is TRBV20-1, the J call TRBJ1-5, with a weak D call TRBD1 (5 bases). Trimming took 5 bases from V and 6 from J, leaving 14 bases between them. This CDR3 has 13 amino acids. CDR1 and CDR2 from the germline V gene are DFQATT and SNEGSKA (reference sequence). The CDR3 loop is CSAGAGAGQPQHF. The DNA for the CDR3 is TGCAGTGCTGGAGCCGGGGCTGGTCAGCCCCAGCATTTT.

This clonotype has at least ten counts. The rearrangement uses TRBV4-1 and TRBJ2-5; no firm D call. The germline V and J ends were trimmed by 0 bases and 5 bases, with 1 base remaining between them. This CDR3 has 11 residues. The germline V gene encodes CDR1 MGHRA and CDR2 YSYEKL. The CDR3 sequence: CASSQDETQYF. For the CDR3, the DNA is TGCGCCAGCAGCCAAGACGAGACCCAGTACTTC.

A word on this clonotype: A much larger clone sits a single nucleotide away, making a read error possible. The chain joins TRBV18 to TRBJ1-4, with D perhaps matching TRBD1 (5 bases). Germline lookup yields CDR1 KGHSH and CDR2 LQKENI. The CDR3 consists of 16 residues. Here the CDR3 reads CAGSPTRVASMEKLFF. The CDR3 DNA follows: TGTGCCGGCTCACCGACCAGGGTTGCGAGTATGGAAAAACTGTTTTTT. The full variable domain, completed using reference TRBV18 and TRBJ1-4, is NAGVMQNPRHLVRRRGQEARLRCSPMKGHSHVYWYRQLPEEGLKFMVYLQKENIIDESGMPKERFSAEFPKEGPSILRIQQVVRGDSAAYFCAGSPTRVASMEKLFFGSGTQLSVL.

This clonotype came up many times. The chain couples TRBV6-5 to TRBJ2-7, with 7 bases identical to TRBD1. This CDR3 has 13 residues. Losses at the gene ends were 2 bases for V and 5 bases for J; bases not matched to a gene: 3. Germline V lookup: CDR1 MNHEY, CDR2 SVGAGI. CDR3 sequence reads: CASSYDRAHEQYF. The CDR3 nucleotides read TGTGCCAGCAGTTACGACAGGGCCCACGAGCAGTACTTC.

The rearrangement joins TRBV6-5 to TRBJ2-7, with 10 bases identical to TRBD2. Germline V gene sequence: CDR1 MNHEY, CDR2 SVGAGI. V shed 8 bases and J 2 bases; nucleotides not matched to a gene: 6. The CDR3 totals 14 residues. The CDR3 reads CASGRTSGTYEQYF. In nucleotides, the CDR3 is TGTGCCAGCGGGCGGACTAGCGGCACCTACGAGCAGTACTTC.

V and J are TRBV29-1 and TRBJ2-6; D might be TRBD1 (6 bases). The V end lost 1 base, the J end lost 1 base, and 11 bases lay between the germline ends. Germline loops: CDR1 SQVTM, CDR2 ANQGSEA. This CDR3 comprises 16 residues. CDR3 coding DNA: TGCAGCGTTGAAGTGGCAGGGGTATCTGGGGCCAACGTCCTGACTTTC. It is translated as CSVEVAGVSGANVLTF.

This clonotype turned up a few times. This sequence joins TRBV29-1 and TRBJ1-2, with D possibly matching TRBD1 (5 bases). The germline V and J ends were trimmed by 4 bases and 4 bases, with 16 bases remaining between them. The CDR3 runs 14 residues. From germline, CDR1 is SQVTM and CDR2 ANQGSEA. The DNA of the CDR3 is TGCAGCGTTGGTCTTGCAGGGTGGGGCTATGGCTACACCTTC. Its protein product is CSVGLAGWGYGYTF. Full variable domain (outside the CDR3, taken from reference TRBV29-1 and TRBJ1-2): SAVISQKPSRDICQRGTSLTIQCQVDSQVTMMFWYRQQPGQSLTLIATANQGSEATYESGFVIDKFPISRPNLTFSTLTVSNMSPEDSSIYLCSVGLAGWGYGYTFGSGTRLTVV.

This clonotype has a count of ten or more. V usage is TRBV19 and J usage is TRBJ1-5; D not resolved. CDR1 LNHDA and CDR2 SQIVND come from the germline V gene (reference sequence). CDR3 length equals 14 residues. Trimming removed 5 bases at V and 3 bases at J, with 11 bases between. CDR3: CASSWVAVNQPQHF. DNA of the CDR3: TGTGCCAGTAGTTGGGTTGCCGTCAATCAGCCCCAGCATTTT.

With respect to this clonotype: It may be a read error: a sequence one base away is much more abundant. The CDR3, as DNA: TGTGCCAGCAGCTTAGGACTAGCGGACCTCTCCGAGCAGTACTTC. Residues: CASSLGLADLSEQYF. The chain links TRBV2 to TRBJ2-7; 10 positions match TRBD2. The CDR3 loop spans 15 amino acids. The V gene end was trimmed by 6 bases and the J gene end by 6 bases; junction bases not matched to a gene: 11. The germline CDR1 and CDR2 sequences are SNHLY and FYNNEI.

V and J are TRBV4-1 and TRBJ2-7; D unresolved. The germline V gene has CDR1 MGHRA and CDR2 YSYEKL. V was shortened by 2 bases and J by 2 bases, with 10 bases between the two germline ends. The CDR3 covers 14 residues. CDR3 sequence: CASSQKPETYEQYF. In DNA, the CDR3 is TGCGCCAGCAGCCAAAAACCGGAAACCTACGAGCAGTACTTC.

Note on this clonotype: Given a much more abundant clone one base away, this may be a read error. The rearrangement uses TRBV7-2 and TRBJ1-4, with TRBD1 as a possible D gene (5 bases). There are 16 residues in the CDR3. CDR1 is SGHTA and CDR2 is FQGNSA in the germline V gene. CDR3 in DNA: TGTGCCAGCAGCTTATCCGTGACAGCAACTAATGAAAAACTGGTTTTT. Its protein product is CASSLSVTATNEKLVF.

At least ten counts were recorded for this clonotype. This chain uses TRBV7-8 with TRBJ1-3; D not certain. Trimming took 4 bases from V and 0 from J, leaving 10 bases between them. Germline V gene data show CDR1 as SGHVS and CDR2 as FQNEAQ. The CDR3 contains 15 residues. CDR3: CASSSPGISGNTIYF. The CDR3 region has the DNA TGTGCCAGCAGCTCCCCTGGTATCTCTGGAAACACCATATATTTT. The full variable domain, with the rest looked up from reference TRBV7-8 and TRBJ1-3, is GAGVSQSPRYKVAKRGQDVALRCDPISGHVSLFWYQQALGQGPEFLTYFQNEAQLDKSGLPSDRFFAERPEGSVSTLKIQRTQQEDSAVYLCASSSPGISGNTIYFGEGSWLTVV.

This clonotype was recorded at least ten times. The rearrangement joins TRBV19 to TRBJ2-7; the D gene could be TRBD1 or TRBD2 (5 bases each). The CDR3 covers 12 residues. CDR1 and CDR2 from the germline V gene are LNHDA and SQIVND (reference sequence). Trimming left V 0 bases short and J 12 bases short, with 12 bases between. CDR3 DNA: TGTGCCAGTAGTATAGAGGGACGGTCTTGGTACTTC. Its protein is CASSIEGRSWYF.

The sample holds many counts of this clonotype. The rearrangement links TRBV6-1 to TRBJ1-1; no clear D. Germline V lookup: CDR1 MNHNS, CDR2 SASEGT. The CDR3 sequence is 13 residues long. V was trimmed by 7 bases and J by 0 bases, leaving 9 bases between them. The CDR3 DNA is TGTGCCAGCACACCGTTTATGAACACTGAAGCTTTCTTT. Translation: CASTPFMNTEAFF.

This clonotype was detected ten times or more. This chain links TRBV9 with TRBJ1-6; D gene uncertain. Germline V CDR1 and CDR2: SGDLS, YYNGEE. CDR3 length: 15 amino acids. Deletions cut 4 bases from V and 6 bases from J, with 14 bases between. The CDR3 loop reads CASSLPASGNSPLHF. For the CDR3, the DNA is TGTGCCAGCAGCCTCCCGGCGTCGGGTAATTCACCCCTCCACTTT.

V gene TRBV30 combines with J gene TRBJ2-5; D unresolved. This CDR3 has 13 residues. Germline CDR1 and CDR2: GTSNPN and SVGIG (reference sequence). V dropped 4 bases and J dropped 5 bases, with 14 bases sitting between them. The CDR3: CAWILAHGETQYF. The DNA for the CDR3 is TGTGCCTGGATTTTGGCCCACGGGGAGACCCAGTACTTC.

This clonotype was seen ten or more times. The V and J genes are TRBV12-3 or TRBV12-4 and TRBJ1-5; 7 nucleotides match TRBD1. The trim removed 3 bases at V and 4 bases at J, leaving 12 bases unmatched. This CDR3 region has 17 residues. The CDR3 nucleotides read TGTGCCAGCAGTTTCCCCCTAGGGGGCGATGGGAATCAGCCCCAGCATTTT. It specifies CASSFPLGGDGNQPQHF.

The rearrangement uses TRBV5-1 and TRBJ1-2; no firm D call. The CDR3 has 15 amino acids. The germline V gene has CDR1 SGHRS and CDR2 YFSETQ. Trimming cost V 4 bases and J 0 bases, with 13 bases left between them. The CDR3 DNA reads as TGCGCCAGCAGCCCCCTAGAAGGTCCTAACTATGGCTACACCTTC. Translated, it gives CASSPLEGPNYGYTF.

V is TRBV29-1 and J is TRBJ1-5, with no clear D. The CDR3 sequence is 13 residues long. V was shortened by 1 base and J by 6 bases, with 10 bases between the two germline ends. CDR1 is SQVTM, CDR2 ANQGSEA, per germline. The CDR3 spells CSVEGSATQPQHF. Written as DNA, the CDR3 is TGCAGCGTTGAAGGCTCAGCTACTCAGCCCCAGCATTTT.

This clonotype was counted only a few times. The J gene is TRBJ2-6, the V gene TRBV7-2; D remains ambiguous. Germline V gene sequence: CDR1 SGHTA, CDR2 FQGNSA. The length of the CDR3 is 14 residues. Trimming shortened V by 1 base and J by 4 bases, and 5 bases separated the two germline ends. Here the CDR3 reads CASSLGLGANVLTF. The CDR3 nucleotides are TGTGCCAGCAGCTTAGGGCTGGGGGCCAACGTCCTGACTTTC.

This clonotype appeared a few times. Just one base apart from a much larger clone, this may be a read error. The chain combines TRBV11-3 with TRBJ2-2; perhaps D is TRBD1 or TRBD2 (5 bases each). This CDR3 is 13 amino acids long. The V gene's germline CDR1 is SGHNT and CDR2 YENEEA. Trimming stripped 5 bases from V and 2 bases from J, with 6 bases between. CDR3 protein: CASSRDNTGELFF. As DNA, the CDR3 is TGTGCCAGCAGCAGGGACAACACCGGGGAGCTGTTTTTT.

This clonotype was recorded many times. The chain uses TRBV12-3 or TRBV12-4 and TRBJ2-6, with TRBD2 identical over 10 bases. Trimming took 7 bases from V and 3 from J; bases not matched to a gene: 12. This CDR3 spans 18 amino acids. CDR3 residues: CASTLGASGSGGANVLTF. CDR3 nucleotides: TGTGCCAGCACCCTTGGGGCTAGCGGGAGTGGTGGGGCCAACGTCCTGACTTTC.